The 8 T cell receptor beta chains below were found in one sample sequenced in a study of radiation and T cells in renal cell carcinoma. Described treatment: treatment-naive control, cytoreductive nephrectomy. The table came from immunoSEQ multiplex PCR; TCRdb's copy has only in-frame clones and leaves some out. The sample carries some 16,000 clones, 58% recorded once. The material was tumor tissue, obtained from a patient whose treatment was nephrectomy without radiotherapy. These receptors were obtained from a man aged 40-50 years with renal cell carcinoma.

This clone qualifies as medium-sized. CDR3 region: CASSTDGRYEQYF. CDR3 bases: TGTGCCAGCAGCACCGACGGACGCTACGAGCAGTACTTC. This rearrangement joins TRBV5-4 to TRBJ2-7; D is uncertain. The CDR3 spans 13 residues. The germline V gene has CDR1 SGHNT and CDR2 YYREEE (reference sequence). V lost 4 bases and J lost 3, with 11 bases in between.

This chain connects TRBV2 to TRBJ2-2; D is perhaps TRBD1 (6 bases). The CDR3 runs to 16 residues. V lost 3 bases, J lost 0 bases, and 11 bases lay in between. Germline CDR1 is SNHLY and CDR2 is FYNNEI. The CDR3 nucleotides read TGTGCCAGCAGTGATTTCGGACAGCCGAACACCGGGGAGCTGTTTTTT. Translation gives CASSDFGQPNTGELFF.

The CDR3 DNA is TGTGCCAGCAGTTACTCGATCCGGGGCGGAGGGTCACCCCTCCACTTT. Protein sequence: CASSYSIRGGGSPLHF. V is TRBV6-5 and J is TRBJ1-6, with D perhaps matching TRBD1 (5 bases). The V end was cut by 0 bases, the J end by 10 bases, with 16 bases between. The germline V gene has CDR1 MNHEY and CDR2 SVGAGI. This CDR3 has 16 amino acids.

The chain uses TRBV6-1 and TRBJ1-6; D may be TRBD1 (6 bases). Germline V CDR1 and CDR2: MNHNS, SASEGT. Deletions cut 7 bases from V and 5 bases from J, with 12 bases between. The CDR3 totals 14 residues. The CDR3 nucleotides are TGTGCCAGCAATGGCCAGGGGAATAATTCACCCCTCCACTTT. Amino acids: CASNGQGNNSPLHF.

The chain employs TRBV18 and TRBJ1-2; D is unresolved. This CDR3 is 14 amino acids long. The germline V gene encodes CDR1 KGHSH and CDR2 LQKENI. V was cut by 8 bases and J by 2 bases, with 15 bases left in between. CDR3 amino acids: CASAGISRNYGYTF. The CDR3 DNA sequence: TGTGCCAGCGCTGGGATATCGCGGAACTATGGCTACACCTTC.

The rearrangement uses TRBV18 and TRBJ1-5; TRBD1 aligns across 9 bases. This CDR3 has 18 amino acids. Trimming at V came to 1 base and at J to 1 base, leaving 8 bases not matched to a gene. Per germline, CDR1 KGHSH and CDR2 LQKENI. CDR3 protein: CASSPLRTGQGSNQPQHF. CDR3 DNA sequence: TGTGCCAGCTCACCACTTCGGACGGGACAGGGAAGCAATCAGCCCCAGCATTTT.

CDR3 sequence: CASTPTGTEAFF. The DNA of the CDR3 is TGTGCCAGCACCCCGACTGGGACAGAAGCTTTCTTT. The V gene is TRBV5-5, the J gene TRBJ1-1; D may be TRBD1 (6 bases). The CDR3 covers 12 residues. Germline V gene lookup returns CDR1 SGHKS and CDR2 YYEKEE (reference sequence). The V and J ends lost 6 bases and 8 bases respectively, with 14 bases between them.

Sample share makes this clone medium-sized. The chain uses TRBV6-5 and TRBJ1-4; 8 bases are a match to TRBD1. The V and J ends lost 2 bases and 5 bases, in that order; junction bases with no gene match: 4. From germline, CDR1 is MNHEY and CDR2 SVGAGI. CDR3 length: 15 amino acids. The DNA of the CDR3 is TGTGCCAGCAGTTACACGACAGGGGAAAATGAAAAACTGTTTTTT. Translating it yields CASSYTTGENEKLFF.